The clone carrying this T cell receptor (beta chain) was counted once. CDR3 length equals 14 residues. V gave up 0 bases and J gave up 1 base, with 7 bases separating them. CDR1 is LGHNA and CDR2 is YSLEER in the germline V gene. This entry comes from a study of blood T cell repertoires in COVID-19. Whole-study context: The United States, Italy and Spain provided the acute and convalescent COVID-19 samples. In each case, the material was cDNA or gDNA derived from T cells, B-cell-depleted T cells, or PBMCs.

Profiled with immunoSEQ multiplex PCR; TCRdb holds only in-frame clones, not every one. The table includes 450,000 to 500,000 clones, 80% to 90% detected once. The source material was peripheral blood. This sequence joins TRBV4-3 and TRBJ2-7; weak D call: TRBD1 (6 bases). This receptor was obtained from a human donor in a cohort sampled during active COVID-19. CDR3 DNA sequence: TGCGCCAGCAGCCAAGAACAGGGTTCCTACGAGCAGTACTTC. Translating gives CASSQEQGSYEQYF.